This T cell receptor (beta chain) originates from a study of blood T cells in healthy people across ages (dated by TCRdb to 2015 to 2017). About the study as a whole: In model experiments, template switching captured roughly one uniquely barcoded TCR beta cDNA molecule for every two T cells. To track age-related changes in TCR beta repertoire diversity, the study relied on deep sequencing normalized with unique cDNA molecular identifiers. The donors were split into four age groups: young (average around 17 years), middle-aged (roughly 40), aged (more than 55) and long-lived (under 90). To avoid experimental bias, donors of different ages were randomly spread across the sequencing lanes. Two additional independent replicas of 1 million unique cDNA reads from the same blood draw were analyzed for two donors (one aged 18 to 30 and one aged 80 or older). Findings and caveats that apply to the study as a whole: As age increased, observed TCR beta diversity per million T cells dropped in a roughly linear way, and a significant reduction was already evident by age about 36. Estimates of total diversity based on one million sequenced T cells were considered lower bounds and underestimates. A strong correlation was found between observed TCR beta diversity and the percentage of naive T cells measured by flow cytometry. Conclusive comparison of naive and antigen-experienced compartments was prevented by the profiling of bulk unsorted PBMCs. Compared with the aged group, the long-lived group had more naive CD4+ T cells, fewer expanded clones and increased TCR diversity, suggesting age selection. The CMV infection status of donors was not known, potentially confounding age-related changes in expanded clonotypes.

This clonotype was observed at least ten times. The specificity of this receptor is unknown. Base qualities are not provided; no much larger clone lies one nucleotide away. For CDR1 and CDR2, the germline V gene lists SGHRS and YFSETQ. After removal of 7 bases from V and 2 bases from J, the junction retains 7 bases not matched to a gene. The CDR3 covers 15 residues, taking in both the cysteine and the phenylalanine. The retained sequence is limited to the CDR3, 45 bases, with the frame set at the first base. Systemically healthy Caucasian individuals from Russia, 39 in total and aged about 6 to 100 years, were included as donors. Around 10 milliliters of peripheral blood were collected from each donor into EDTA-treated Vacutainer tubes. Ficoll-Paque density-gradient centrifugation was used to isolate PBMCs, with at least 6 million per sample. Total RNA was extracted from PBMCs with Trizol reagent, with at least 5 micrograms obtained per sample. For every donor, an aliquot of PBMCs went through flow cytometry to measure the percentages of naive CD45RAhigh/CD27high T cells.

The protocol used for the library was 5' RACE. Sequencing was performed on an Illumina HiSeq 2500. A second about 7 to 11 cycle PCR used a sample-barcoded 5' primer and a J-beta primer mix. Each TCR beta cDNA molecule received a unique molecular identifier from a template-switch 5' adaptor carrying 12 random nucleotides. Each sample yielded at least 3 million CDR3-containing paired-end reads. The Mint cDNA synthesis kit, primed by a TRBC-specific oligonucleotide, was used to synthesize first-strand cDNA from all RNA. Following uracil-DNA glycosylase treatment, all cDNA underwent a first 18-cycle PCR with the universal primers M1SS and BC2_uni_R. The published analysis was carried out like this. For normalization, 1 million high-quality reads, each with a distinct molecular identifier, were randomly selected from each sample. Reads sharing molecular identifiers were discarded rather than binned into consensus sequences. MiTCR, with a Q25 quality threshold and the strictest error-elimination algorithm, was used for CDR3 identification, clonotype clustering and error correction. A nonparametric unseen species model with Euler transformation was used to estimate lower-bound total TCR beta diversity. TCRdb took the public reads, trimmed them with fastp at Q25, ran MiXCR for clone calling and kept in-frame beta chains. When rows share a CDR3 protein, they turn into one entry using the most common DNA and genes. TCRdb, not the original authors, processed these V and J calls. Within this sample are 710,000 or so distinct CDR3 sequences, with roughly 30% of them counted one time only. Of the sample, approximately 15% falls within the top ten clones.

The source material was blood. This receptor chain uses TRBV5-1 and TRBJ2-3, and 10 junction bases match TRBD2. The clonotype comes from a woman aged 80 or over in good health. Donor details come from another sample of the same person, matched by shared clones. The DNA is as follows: TGCGCCAGCCAGAGCGGGGGGGCCCTCACAGATACGCAGTATTTT. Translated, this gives CASQSGGALTDTQYF.